The 23 T cell receptor beta chains presented below share a single source sample, sequenced in a study of monozygotic twins with inflammatory bowel disease. TCRdb reprocessed the 5' RACE reads and reports one entry per CDR3 protein, with no DNA. The sample includes 300,000 to 450,000 distinct CDR3 sequences. The material sequenced was blood. The receptors were sampled from a human donor with ulcerative colitis or Crohn's disease, or a healthy co-twin of an affected twin (not recorded which).

This rearrangement joins TRBV5-1 to TRBJ2-2; TCRdb gives TRBD1 as the D gene, but with no DNA this cannot be confirmed. The germline V gene has CDR1 SGHRS and CDR2 YFSETQ. CDR3 length: 14 residues. The CDR3 sequence is CASSPGGPTGELFF.

CDR3 in amino acids: CASSILGTGDEQYF. The J gene is TRBJ2-7, the V gene TRBV19; TCRdb picks TRBD1, but there is no DNA to check that call. The germline CDR1 and CDR2 sequences are LNHDA and SQIVND (reference sequence). This CDR3 spans 14 amino acids.

This chain links TRBV14 with TRBJ1-6; TCRdb returns TRBD1, unconfirmable since there is no DNA. The CDR3 contains 16 residues. From germline, CDR1 is SGHDN and CDR2 FVKESK. The CDR3 loop reads CASSHTRDGYNSPLHF.

V is TRBV11-1 and J is TRBJ2-1; absent DNA, TCRdb's TRBD2 call cannot be checked. This CDR3 region has 17 residues. Germline V lookup: CDR1 SGHAT, CDR2 FQDESV (reference sequence). CDR3: CASSLIPRLAGGNEQFF.

This rearrangement joins TRBV4-1 to TRBJ1-2; TCRdb gives TRBD1 as the D gene, but with no DNA this cannot be confirmed. The CDR3 totals 17 residues. Per the germline V gene, CDR1 is MGHRA and CDR2 is YSYEKL. Here the CDR3 reads CASSQALQGARSYGYTF.

The CDR3 loop reads CASSRPGGTGIEKLFF. The chain joins TRBV4-1 to TRBJ1-4; no DNA is available, so the TRBD1 call from TCRdb remains unchecked. Per germline, CDR1 MGHRA and CDR2 YSYEKL. The CDR3 runs to 16 residues.

The V call is TRBV30, the J call TRBJ1-2. The germline CDR1 and CDR2 sequences are GTSNPN and SVGIG (reference sequence). The CDR3 covers 18 residues. The CDR3 loop is CAWSPSDPTGGPNYGYTF.

This chain connects TRBV6-6 to TRBJ1-1; with no DNA, the TCRdb D assignment of TRBD1 cannot be verified. The CDR3 consists of 14 residues. Looked up from germline, CDR1 is MNHNY and CDR2 is SVGAGI (reference sequence). CDR3 amino acids: CASRAGTGITEAFF.

The chain couples TRBV20-1 to TRBJ2-7; as DNA is missing, the TRBD1 call by TCRdb cannot be tested. This CDR3 has 19 amino acids. Germline CDR1 is DFQATT and CDR2 is SNEGSKA (reference sequence). The CDR3 region is CSASQGRSSDEGGSYEQYF.

The gene calls are TRBV12-3 or TRBV12-4 and TRBJ2-7. The CDR3 is 11 residues long. CDR3 amino acids: CASSPSFEQYF.

The chain joins TRBV15 to TRBJ1-6. The CDR3 extends over 14 amino acids. Germline-derived CDR1 and CDR2 are LNHNV and YYDKDF (reference sequence). Here the CDR3 reads CATSRDMRNSPLHF.

The chain combines TRBV10-3 with TRBJ2-3; the D call of TRBD2 rests on TCRdb alone, since no DNA is present to check it. The length of the CDR3 is 17 residues. Germline CDR1 ENHRY, CDR2 SYGVKD. This chain's CDR3 is CAISESGRQGWTDTQYF.

The V call is TRBV7-3, the J call TRBJ2-4; TCRdb designates TRBD1, a call that cannot be tested without DNA. CDR3 length: 15 residues. Germline V gene sequence: CDR1 SGHTA, CDR2 FQGTGA. This CDR3 reads CASSPGQGTKNIQYF.

The chain uses TRBV20-1 and TRBJ2-1; lacking DNA, the TRBD1 call made by TCRdb goes unchecked. The CDR3 covers 14 residues. Germline loops: CDR1 DFQATT, CDR2 SNEGSKA (reference sequence). This CDR3 reads CSASRDRGNNEQFF.

J is TRBJ2-7 and V is TRBV6-6. Germline CDR1 and CDR2: MNHNY and SVGAGI (reference sequence). The CDR3 loop spans 11 amino acids. CDR3 protein: CASSQGSEQYF.

The CDR3 loop reads CASRRGQAYYGYTF. The rearrangement joins TRBV5-6 to TRBJ1-2; TCRdb's D call of TRBD1 is untestable without DNA. Germline V gene lookup returns CDR1 SGHDT and CDR2 YYEEEE. The CDR3 length is 14 residues.

The rearrangement joins TRBV7-2 to TRBJ1-5; absent DNA, TCRdb's TRBD1 call cannot be checked. CDR1 is SGHTA, CDR2 FQGNSA, per germline. This CDR3 contains 17 residues. The CDR3 spells CASSLEGTGGFNQPQHF.

This chain uses TRBV7-9 with TRBJ1-2; checking the TCRdb D call of TRBD1 is not possible without DNA. Germline V gene lookup returns CDR1 SEHNR and CDR2 FQNEAQ (reference sequence). The CDR3 is made up of 17 amino acids. CDR3 in amino acids: CASSLIFGGRFNYGYTF. Based on the CDR3 plus reference TRBV7-9 and TRBJ1-2, the full variable domain is DTGVSQNPRHKITKRGQNVTFRCDPISEHNRLYWYRQTLGQGPEFLTYFQNEAQLEKSRLLSDRFSAERPKGSFSTLEIQRTEQGDSAMYLCASSLIFGGRFNYGYTFGSGTRLTVV.

This rearrangement joins TRBV29-1 to TRBJ2-2; TCRdb returns TRBD1, unconfirmable since there is no DNA. CDR1 is SQVTM and CDR2 is ANQGSEA in the germline V gene. The CDR3 is 15 residues long. The CDR3 reads CSVGGHIEGDGELFF.

The CDR3 region is CASSSLTGGEDQPQHF. The chain recombines TRBV5-1 with TRBJ1-5; TCRdb designates TRBD1, a call that cannot be tested without DNA. The germline gives CDR1 SGHRS, CDR2 YFSETQ. This CDR3 is 16 amino acids long.

The chain combines TRBV5-1 with TRBJ2-1; there is no DNA to check the TCRdb D call of TRBD2. Germline CDR1 is SGHRS and CDR2 is YFSETQ. The CDR3 has 18 amino acids. CDR3 amino acids: CASSQGLAGFTTYNEQFF.

CDR3 sequence: CASSFLGSGEKLFF. The chain has TRBV27 and TRBJ1-4. CDR1 and CDR2 (germline): MNHEY, SMNVEV (reference sequence). This CDR3 has 14 residues.

This chain joins TRBV5-1 and TRBJ2-5; TCRdb's D call of TRBD1 is untestable without DNA. The CDR3 spans 15 residues. Looked up from germline, CDR1 is SGHRS and CDR2 is YFSETQ. This CDR3 reads CASSTLRQAQETQYF.